This T cell receptor (beta chain) came from a study of glioma-infiltrating T cells after dendritic cell vaccination. Turning to the study itself: Patients received three intradermal dendritic cell vaccine injections at biweekly intervals.

The trim removed 3 bases at V and 7 bases at J, leaving 12 bases unmatched. Germline V gene sequence: CDR1 SGHRS, CDR2 YFSETQ. The CDR3 extends over 15 amino acids. Time point reported: after dendritic cell vaccination, including at tumor progression/relapse. Up to roughly 2 ug genomic DNA was used for TCRB CDR3 amplification. The primer mix had 60 V beta and 13 J beta primers. The table came from immunoSEQ multiplex PCR; TCRdb's copy has only in-frame clones and leaves some out. The data contain fewer than 30,000 clones, about nine tenths of them seen just once; the ten biggest clones take up 2.5% to 3%.

The sequencing used blood, collected after dendritic cell vaccination. The rearrangement joins TRBV5-1 to TRBJ1-2; 7 bases agree with TRBD1. This clonotype originated in a human donor with glioblastoma. The CDR3 loop is CASSSDIQGRRGYTF. Here the CDR3 DNA reads TGCGCCAGCAGCTCCGATATACAGGGGAGACGTGGCTACACCTTC.